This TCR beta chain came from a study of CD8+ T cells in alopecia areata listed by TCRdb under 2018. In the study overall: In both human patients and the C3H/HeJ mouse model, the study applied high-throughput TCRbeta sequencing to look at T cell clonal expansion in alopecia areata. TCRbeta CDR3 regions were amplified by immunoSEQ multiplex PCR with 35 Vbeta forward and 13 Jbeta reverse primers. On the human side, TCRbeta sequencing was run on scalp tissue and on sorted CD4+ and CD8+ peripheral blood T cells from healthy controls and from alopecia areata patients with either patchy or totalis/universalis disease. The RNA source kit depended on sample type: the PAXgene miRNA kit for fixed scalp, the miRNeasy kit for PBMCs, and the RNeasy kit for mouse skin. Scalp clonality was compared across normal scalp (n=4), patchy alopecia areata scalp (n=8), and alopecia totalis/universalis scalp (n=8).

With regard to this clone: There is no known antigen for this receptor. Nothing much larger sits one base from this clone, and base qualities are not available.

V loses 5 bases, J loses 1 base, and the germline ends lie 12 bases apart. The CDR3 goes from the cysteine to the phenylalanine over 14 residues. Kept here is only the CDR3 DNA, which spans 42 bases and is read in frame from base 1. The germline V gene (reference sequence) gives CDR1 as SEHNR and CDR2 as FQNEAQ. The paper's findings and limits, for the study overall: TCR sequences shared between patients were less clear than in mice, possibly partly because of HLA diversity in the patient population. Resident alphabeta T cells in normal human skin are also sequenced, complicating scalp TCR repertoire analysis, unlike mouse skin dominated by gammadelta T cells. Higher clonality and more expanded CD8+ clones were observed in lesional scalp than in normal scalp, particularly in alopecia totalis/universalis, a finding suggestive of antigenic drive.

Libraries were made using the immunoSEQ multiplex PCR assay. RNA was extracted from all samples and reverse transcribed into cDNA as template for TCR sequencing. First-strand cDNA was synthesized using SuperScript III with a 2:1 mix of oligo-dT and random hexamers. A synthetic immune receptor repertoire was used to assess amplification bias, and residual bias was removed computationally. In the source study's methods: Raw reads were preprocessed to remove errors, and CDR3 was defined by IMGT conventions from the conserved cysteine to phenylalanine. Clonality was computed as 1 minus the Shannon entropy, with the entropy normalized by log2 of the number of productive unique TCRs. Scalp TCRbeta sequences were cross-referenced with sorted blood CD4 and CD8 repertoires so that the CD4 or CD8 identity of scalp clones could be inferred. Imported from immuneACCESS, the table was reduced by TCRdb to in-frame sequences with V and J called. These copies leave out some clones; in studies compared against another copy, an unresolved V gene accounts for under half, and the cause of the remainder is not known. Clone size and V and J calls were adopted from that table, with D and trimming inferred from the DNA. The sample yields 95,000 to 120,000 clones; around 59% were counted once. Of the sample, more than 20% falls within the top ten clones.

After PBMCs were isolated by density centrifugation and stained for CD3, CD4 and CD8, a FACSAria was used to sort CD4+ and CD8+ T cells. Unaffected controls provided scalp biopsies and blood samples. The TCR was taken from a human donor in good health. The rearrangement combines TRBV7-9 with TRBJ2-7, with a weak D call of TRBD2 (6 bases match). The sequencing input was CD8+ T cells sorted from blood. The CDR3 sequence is CASSRQGGSYEQYF. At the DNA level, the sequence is TGTGCCAGCAGCAGACAAGGAGGGTCCTACGAGCAGTACTTC.